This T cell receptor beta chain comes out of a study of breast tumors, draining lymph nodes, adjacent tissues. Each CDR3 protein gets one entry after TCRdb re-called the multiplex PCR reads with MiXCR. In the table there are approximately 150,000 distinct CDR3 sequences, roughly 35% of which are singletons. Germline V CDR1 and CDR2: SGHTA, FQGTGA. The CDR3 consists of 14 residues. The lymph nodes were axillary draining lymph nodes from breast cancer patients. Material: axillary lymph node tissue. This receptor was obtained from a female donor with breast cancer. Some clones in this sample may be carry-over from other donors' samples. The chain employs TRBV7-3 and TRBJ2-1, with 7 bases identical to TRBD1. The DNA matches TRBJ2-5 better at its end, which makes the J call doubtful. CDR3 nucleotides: TGTGCCAGCAGCTTAGAGGGGGCTGGAGAGACCCAGTACTTC. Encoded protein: CASSLEGAGETQYF.